Listed below are T cell receptor beta chains from one sample, sequenced in a study of cytomegalovirus exposure and HLA in healthy donors. The repertoire was sequenced with immunoSEQ multiplex PCR; TCRdb's copy has only in-frame clones and lacks some. In the table there are roughly 200,000 clones, over 65% of which are singletons. The sample comprised PBMCs. The receptors here all came from an older woman in good health and CMV-seropositive. Each CDR3 is given with its conserved first and last residue. Fields, in order: clone size, V gene, D gene, J gene, CDR3 protein, CDR3 DNA. The D gene is left open where the match is weak. The listing skips clone size in some rows; elsewhere it reads once, few, many or a size class.

>-|TRBV5-4|TRBD2|TRBJ2-5
CASSYGTKETQYF
TGTGCCAGCAGCTACGGGACTAAAGAGACCCAGTACTTC
>-|TRBV18|-|TRBJ1-1
CASSPVRVLNTEAFF
TGTGCCAGCTCCCCCGTAAGAGTGTTGAACACTGAAGCTTTCTTT
>-|TRBV11-2|-|TRBJ2-7
CASSSQGYEQYF
TGTGCCAGCAGCTCTCAGGGCTACGAGCAGTACTTC
>-|TRBV28|-|TRBJ1-5
CASSLLANQPQHF
TGTGCCAGCAGTTTACTGGCCAATCAGCCCCAGCATTTT
>-|TRBV2|-|TRBJ1-5
CASRPRGASNQPQHF
TGTGCCAGCAGACCCAGGGGAGCGAGCAATCAGCCCCAGCATTTT
>-|TRBV18|-|TRBJ2-3
CASSSTGTSTDTQYF
TGTGCCAGCTCATCGACCGGGACAAGCACAGATACGCAGTATTTT
>-|TRBV30|-|TRBJ2-1
CAWSGTDKYSEQFF
TGTGCCTGGAGTGGCACAGATAAATACAGTGAGCAGTTCTTC
>-|TRBV28|TRBD2|TRBJ2-7
CASSPLGASGNEQYF
TGTGCCAGCAGTCCACTCGGGGCTAGCGGCAACGAGCAGTACTTC
>-|TRBV10-3|-|TRBJ2-3
CAIRGTDTDTQYF
TGTGCCATCAGAGGGACTGACACAGATACGCAGTATTTT
>-|TRBV5-1|-|TRBJ2-3
CASSSQGGADTQYF
TGCGCCAGCAGTTCCCAAGGCGGCGCAGATACGCAGTATTTT
>-|TRBV5-6|TRBD1|TRBJ1-4
CASSFQGAGEKLFF
TGTGCCAGCAGCTTCCAGGGGGCTGGTGAAAAACTGTTTTTT
>-|TRBV27|-|TRBJ1-5
CASSLPNQPQHF
TGTGCCAGCAGTCTCCCCAATCAGCCCCAGCATTTT
>-|TRBV2|TRBD2|TRBJ2-3
CASKPAGADTQYF
TGTGCCAGCAAGCCAGCGGGAGCAGATACGCAGTATTTT
>few|TRBV7-2|TRBD2|TRBJ2-7
CASSLGRGGAYEQYF
TGTGCCAGCAGCTTAGGTCGCGGGGGGGCCTACGAGCAGTACTTC
>-|TRBV10-1|-|TRBJ1-5
CASSRQWSQPQHF
TGCGCCAGCAGCCGACAGTGGAGTCAGCCCCAGCATTTT
>-|TRBV6-1|-|TRBJ2-4
CATTPKNSQYF
TGTGCCACCACCCCCAAAAACAGTCAGTACTTC
>-|TRBV5-1|TRBD1|TRBJ2-4
CASSSGQLAKNIQYF
TGCGCCAGCAGCTCGGGACAGCTAGCCAAAAACATTCAGTACTTC
>-|TRBV19|-|TRBJ1-2
CASSMNGAGIGYGYTF
TGTGCCAGTAGTATGAACGGGGCGGGGATCGGCTATGGCTACACCTTC
>-|TRBV19|-|TRBJ2-1
CAIQGFYNEQFF
TGTGCCATCCAGGGGTTCTACAATGAGCAGTTCTTC
>-|TRBV15|TRBD1|TRBJ2-7
CATSRVGTGFLMDF
TGTGCCACCAGCAGAGTTGGGACAGGGTTCCTTATGGACTTC
>-|TRBV29-1|-|TRBJ1-5
CSAGEDGEQPQHF
TGCAGCGCCGGGGAGGACGGGGAACAGCCCCAGCATTTT
>few|TRBV19|TRBD1|TRBJ1-2
CASNHPIGQGGEGYTF
TGTGCCAGTAACCATCCCATCGGACAGGGAGGGGAAGGCTACACCTTC
>-|TRBV7-9|-|TRBJ2-7
CASSITSYEQYF
TGTGCCAGCAGCATAACGAGTTACGAGCAGTACTTC
>-|TRBV5-1|-|TRBJ1-1
CASRRTDNTEAFF
TGCGCCAGCAGGCGAACAGATAACACTGAAGCTTTCTTT